This T cell receptor beta chain was sequenced during a study of cytomegalovirus exposure and HLA in healthy donors. A multiplex PCR was run with 60 Vbeta primers and 13 Jbeta primers. Some clones are missing from TCRdb's copy, which holds only in-frame ones; the method was immunoSEQ multiplex PCR. This table has approximately 200,000 clones, roughly three quarters appearing once. V shed 0 bases, J shed 5 bases, and the junction held 7 bases outside the gene matches. The CDR3 runs 16 residues. Germline CDR1 is SGHAT and CDR2 is FQNNGV. Study-wide points: In vitro experiments confirmed that a few CMV-associated chains were specific for CMV antigens. Further analysis, carried out later, found HLA-associated TCR beta chains more clonally expanded than equally common other chains.

Of note for this clone: Antigen specificity is unknown.

Sequencing used PBMCs. V usage is TRBV11-2 and J usage is TRBJ2-5, with TRBD2 matching 9 bases. The source of this sequence is a woman aged 18-30 years in good health and CMV-seronegative. The CDR3 nucleotides are TGTGCCAGCAGCTTAGATCGAGCGGGGGGCAAGGAGACCCAGTACTTC. This encodes CASSLDRAGGKETQYF.